This T cell receptor beta chain is from a study of beta chain features in type 1 diabetes. This clone was seen only a few times. Stem cell-like memory, regulatory, central memory and naive CD4+ cells were sorted via CD45RO/CCR7/CD25/CD127/CD95/CD27. The study reverse transcribed the entire isolated RNA, so it sequenced expressed TCRB transcripts. Using immunoSEQ multiplex PCR, the repertoire was profiled, and TCRdb retains in-frame clones only, with some absent. Of about 160,000 clones in the sample, approximately 8.1% were seen once. The receptor was isolated from a young man in good health. The material sequenced was central memory CD4+ T cells from blood.

The CDR3 region has the DNA TGTGCCAGCTCACCGAGGACAGGGAGGGACTATGGCTACACCTTC. Protein product: CASSPRTGRDYGYTF. The rearrangement uses TRBV18 and TRBJ1-2; 8 bases fit TRBD1. Unmatched junction bases numbered 6, after V lost 3 bases and J lost 3 bases. The CDR3 has 15 residues. Looked up from germline, CDR1 is KGHSH and CDR2 is LQKENI.